Listed here are 20 T cell receptor beta chains from one sample, sequenced in a study of cytomegalovirus exposure and HLA in healthy donors. The PCR contained 60 Vbeta and 13 Jbeta primers. Data came from immunoSEQ multiplex PCR; TCRdb stores just in-frame clones and leaves some out. The sample records about 180,000 clones, around 80% being singletons. The sequenced sample was PBMCs. The receptors shown here come from a girl aged 5-17 years in good health and CMV-seropositive.

CDR3 amino acids: CASRLGGLAGDYNEQFF. For the CDR3, the DNA is TGTGCCAGCAGGTTAGGAGGGCTAGCGGGAGATTACAATGAGCAGTTCTTC. The chain joins TRBV27 to TRBJ2-1, with 10 bases fitting TRBD2. The CDR3 has 17 amino acids. The V gene's germline CDR1 is MNHEY and CDR2 SMNVEV (reference sequence). Trimming took 6 bases from V and 4 from J; bases not matched to a gene: 12.

This clone appeared a few times. The rearrangement links TRBV28 to TRBJ2-1; D is perhaps TRBD2 (5 bases). The CDR3 consists of 11 residues. Trimming pared 3 bases from V and 9 bases from J, leaving 6 bases between. The germline V gene encodes CDR1 MDHEN and CDR2 SYDVKM. This CDR3 is CASSLEVEQFF. DNA for the CDR3: TGTGCCAGCAGTTTGGAGGTTGAGCAGTTCTTC. The entire variable domain, with the rest obtained from reference TRBV28 and TRBJ2-1, is as follows: DVKVTQSSRYLVKRTGEKVFLECVQDMDHENMFWYRQDPGLGLRLIYFSYDVKMKEKGDIPEGYSVSREKKERFSLILESASTNQTSMYLCASSLEVEQFFGPGTRLTVL.

This clone was counted between two and nine times. The V and J genes are TRBV18 and TRBJ2-3; TRBD2 matches at 14 bases. Trimming removed 9 bases from V and 5 bases from J; junction bases left unmatched: 4. CDR1 is KGHSH, CDR2 LQKENI, per germline. The CDR3 is made up of 14 amino acids. For the CDR3, the DNA is TGTGCCAGTACCGGGACTAGCGGGAGAGATACGCAGTATTTT. It encodes CASTGTSGRDTQYF. The variable domain in full, completed from reference TRBV18 and TRBJ2-3, reads NAGVMQNPRHLVRRRGQEARLRCSPMKGHSHVYWYRQLPEEGLKFMVYLQKENIIDESGMPKERFSAEFPKEGPSILRIQQVVRGDSAAYFCASTGTSGRDTQYFGPGTRLTVL.

This clone has more than one count but fewer than ten. V is TRBV6-5 and J is TRBJ2-1; the match to TRBD1 covers 8 bases. Germline lookup yields CDR1 MNHEY and CDR2 SVGAGI. The CDR3 sequence is 15 residues long. The trim removed 6 bases at V and 2 bases at J, leaving 6 bases unmatched. The CDR3 DNA follows: TGTGCCAGCAGCAATGGACAGGGTCCCTACAATGAGCAGTTCTTC. Translation: CASSNGQGPYNEQFF.

This clone was counted a single time. The V call is TRBV18, the J call TRBJ1-1, with D tentatively TRBD1 (6 bases). This CDR3 has 12 residues. The germline V and J ends were trimmed by 3 bases and 8 bases, with 10 bases remaining between them. CDR1 is KGHSH and CDR2 is LQKENI in the germline V gene. This chain's CDR3 is CASSPDSTEAFF. CDR3 in DNA: TGTGCCAGCTCACCGGACAGTACGGAAGCTTTCTTT.

The genes are TRBV2 and TRBJ1-1; the match to TRBD1 covers 9 bases. The CDR3 contains 14 residues. Germline CDR1 and CDR2: SNHLY and FYNNEI. The J segment lost 7 bases and the V segment lost 4 bases, leaving 7 bases of the junction unmatched. The CDR3, as DNA: TGTGCCAGCAGTGCCCGGGACAGGGATTTTGAAGCTTTCTTT. This encodes CASSARDRDFEAFF. Filled out from reference TRBV2 and TRBJ1-1, the complete variable domain reads EPEVTQTPSHQVTQMGQEVILRCVPISNHLYFYWYRQILGQKVEFLVSFYNNEISEKSEIFDDQFSVERPDGSNFTLKIRSTKLEDSAMYFCASSARDRDFEAFFGQGTRLTVV.

The chain recombines TRBV7-9 with TRBJ2-7; D gene unclear. CDR1 SEHNR and CDR2 FQNEAQ come from the germline V gene (reference sequence). V shed 3 bases and J shed 6 bases, with 12 bases lying between them. There are 13 residues in the CDR3. CDR3 protein: CASSFSALAEQYF. In DNA form, the CDR3 reads TGTGCCAGCAGCTTTAGTGCCCTTGCCGAGCAGTACTTC.

This chain links TRBV15 with TRBJ2-3; 9 bases match TRBD1. The V gene end was trimmed by 2 bases and the J gene end by 7 bases; junction bases not matched to a gene: 7. CDR1 and CDR2 (germline): LNHNV, YYDKDF (reference sequence). The CDR3 length is 15 residues. The CDR3: CATSRPGTGPNTQYF. The CDR3 DNA reads as TGTGCCACCAGCAGACCCGGGACAGGGCCGAATACGCAGTATTTT.

The CDR3 bases are TGTGCCAGTAGGGGCGGGACAGGGCTCAACGAGCAGTACTTC. This sequence encodes CASRGGTGLNEQYF. V usage is TRBV19 and J usage is TRBJ2-7, with TRBD1 matching over 9 bases. After removal of 6 bases from V and 5 bases from J, the junction contained 8 bases not matched to a gene. CDR3 size: 14 residues. In germline, CDR1 is LNHDA, CDR2 SQIVND (reference sequence). Filled out from reference TRBV19 and TRBJ2-7, the complete variable domain reads DGGITQSPKYLFRKEGQNVTLSCEQNLNHDAMYWYRQDPGQGLRLIYYSQIVNDFQKGDIAEGYSVSREKKESFPLTVTSAQKNPTAFYLCASRGGTGLNEQYFGPGTRLTVT.

This sequence joins TRBV7-9 and TRBJ1-6, with 9 bases lining up with TRBD1. V gave up 7 bases and J gave up 10 bases; unmatched junction bases: 11. The CDR3 is 15 amino acids. CDR1 is SEHNR and CDR2 is FQNEAQ in the germline V gene (reference sequence). The CDR3 spells CASTQRDREFSPLHF. For the CDR3, the DNA is TGTGCCAGCACCCAACGGGACAGGGAGTTCTCACCCCTCCACTTT. The full variable domain, its missing parts supplied by reference TRBV7-9 and TRBJ1-6, is DTGVSQNPRHKITKRGQNVTFRCDPISEHNRLYWYRQTLGQGPEFLTYFQNEAQLEKSRLLSDRFSAERPKGSFSTLEIQRTEQGDSAMYLCASTQRDREFSPLHFGNGTRLTVT.

The chain carries TRBV13 and TRBJ2-1; 9 bases fit TRBD2. The CDR3 runs 16 residues. The germline V gene has CDR1 PRHDT and CDR2 FYEKMQ (reference sequence). The J segment lost 1 base and the V segment lost 2 bases, leaving 3 bases of the junction unmatched. CDR3 sequence (DNA): TGTGCCAGCAGCTTAACTCTAGCGGGATCCTACAATGAGCAGTTCTTC. This gives the protein CASSLTLAGSYNEQFF.

The DNA of the CDR3 is TGCGCCAGCAGCCAAGAGCAGGAGGGCCGGGCCTACGAGCAGTACTTC. It yields the protein CASSQEQEGRAYEQYF. The chain employs TRBV4-1 and TRBJ2-7, with a possible D match to TRBD2 (6 bases). The V and J ends lost 0 bases and 2 bases respectively, with 14 bases between them. The length of the CDR3 is 16 residues. Germline assignment: CDR1 MGHRA and CDR2 YSYEKL.

This sequence joins TRBV7-9 and TRBJ2-5; D not resolved. CDR1 and CDR2 from the germline V gene are SEHNR and FQNEAQ (reference sequence). V was pared by 2 bases and J by 3 bases, with 7 bases between. CDR3 size: 13 residues. In nucleotides, the CDR3 is TGTGCCAGCAGCTTAACATTGGAAGAGACCCAGTACTTC. Its protein is CASSLTLEETQYF.

The chain joins TRBV4-3 to TRBJ2-1, with D hard to call. Trimming stripped 1 base from V and 5 bases from J, with 9 bases between. The CDR3 is 14 amino acids. The germline V gene encodes CDR1 LGHNA and CDR2 YSLEER. The CDR3 spells CASSQGQVHNEQFF. CDR3 bases: TGCGCCAGCAGCCAAGGGCAAGTGCACAATGAGCAGTTCTTC.

A note on this clone: Relative to the germline gene, one junction end is altered; a read error may explain this. The chain uses TRBV6-6 and TRBJ2-2, with unresolved D. CDR3 length: 13 amino acids. Germline CDR1 MNHNY, CDR2 SVGAGI (reference sequence). The chain's CDR3 is CASKEQNSGELFF. The CDR3 DNA is TGTGCCAGCAAAGAACAGAACTCCGGGGAGCTGTTTTTT.

This chain joins TRBV11-1 and TRBJ2-5, with D possibly being TRBD1 (6 bases). The V gene's germline CDR1 is SGHAT and CDR2 FQDESV (reference sequence). Trimming removed 4 bases at V and 10 bases at J, with 13 bases between. The CDR3 has 12 amino acids. The CDR3 nucleotides read TGTGCCAGCAGCTCAGGGGAGCGAGACCAGTACTTC. It encodes CASSSGERDQYF.

This clone was seen a single time. V and J are TRBV30 and TRBJ2-7, with TRBD2 identical over 7 bases. This CDR3 spans 13 amino acids. The ends lost 2 bases at V and 3 bases at J; junction bases unmatched: 4. Germline V gene data show CDR1 as GTSNPN and CDR2 as SVGIG (reference sequence). In nucleotides, the CDR3 is TGTGCCTGGAGTCGGCGGGGGAACTACGAGCAGTACTTC. This encodes CAWSRRGNYEQYF.

In DNA form, the CDR3 reads TGTGCCAGCAGCCAAGCCTCCGGGACAGGATCGGAAAAACTGTTTTTT. This sequence encodes CASSQASGTGSEKLFF. This sequence joins TRBV4-2 and TRBJ1-4, with 8 bases fitting TRBD1. Germline-derived CDR1 and CDR2 are LGHNA and YNFKEQ. The CDR3 is made up of 16 amino acids. Trimming removed 1 base from V and 8 bases from J; junction bases left unmatched: 9.

This chain links TRBV5-6 with TRBJ2-2; 10 bases line up with TRBD2. The V segment lost 4 bases and the J segment 5 bases; nucleotides outside the gene matches: 8. Looked up from germline, CDR1 is SGHDT and CDR2 is YYEEEE. The CDR3 is 16 residues long. DNA of the CDR3: TGTGCCAGCAGCGTTGAGCCGGGACTAGCGACCGGGGAGCTGTTTTTT. Protein sequence: CASSVEPGLATGELFF.

This chain links TRBV6-6 with TRBJ2-3; 9 bases map to TRBD2. V shed 4 bases and J 0 bases; nucleotides not matched to a gene: 5. The CDR3 has 16 amino acids. Germline CDR1 MNHNY, CDR2 SVGAGI (reference sequence). CDR3 protein: CASSSTLAGSTDTQYF. CDR3 bases: TGTGCCAGCAGTTCCACACTAGCGGGTAGCACAGATACGCAGTATTTT.